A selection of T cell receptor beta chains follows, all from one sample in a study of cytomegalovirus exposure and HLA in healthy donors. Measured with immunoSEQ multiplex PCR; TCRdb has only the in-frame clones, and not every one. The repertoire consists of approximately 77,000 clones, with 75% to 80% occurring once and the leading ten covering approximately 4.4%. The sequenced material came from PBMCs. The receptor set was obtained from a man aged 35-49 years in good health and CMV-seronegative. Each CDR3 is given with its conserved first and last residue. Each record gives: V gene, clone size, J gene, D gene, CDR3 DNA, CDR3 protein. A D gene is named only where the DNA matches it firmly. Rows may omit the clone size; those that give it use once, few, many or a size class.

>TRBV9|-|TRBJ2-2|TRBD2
TGTGCCAGCAGCGTAGGCGGGAGAGGGACCGGGGAGCTGTTTTTT
CASSVGGRGTGELFF
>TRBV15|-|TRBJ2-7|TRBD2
TGTGCCACCAGCAGAGATCGGGAGGGAGTGCTCGAGCAGTACTTC
CATSRDREGVLEQYF
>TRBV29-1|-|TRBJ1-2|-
TGCAGCGTTGAAGGGGAACGGGGCTATGGCTACACCTTC
CSVEGERGYGYTF
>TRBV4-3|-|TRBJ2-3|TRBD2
TGCGCCAGCAGCCAAGAAGCGGGGCTTAGCACAGATACGCAGTATTTT
CASSQEAGLSTDTQYF
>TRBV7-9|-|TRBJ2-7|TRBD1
TGTGCCAGCAGCTCTTTATCACAGGGGGCTTACGAGCAGTACTTC
CASSSLSQGAYEQYF
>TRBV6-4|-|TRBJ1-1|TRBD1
TGTGCCAGCAGTGAAGAGGGGGCTAGCACTGAAGCTTTCTTT
CASSEEGASTEAFF
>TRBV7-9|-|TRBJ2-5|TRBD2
TGTGCCAGCAGCTTAGTTCTTAGCGGGAGAGTAGGGGAGACCCAGTACTTC
CASSLVLSGRVGETQYF
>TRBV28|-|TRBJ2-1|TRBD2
TGTGCCGTAAAGCGGGGGAGCTCCTACAATGAGCAGTTCTTC
CAVKRGSSYNEQFF
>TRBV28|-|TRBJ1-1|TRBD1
TGTGCCAGCAGCTTGACAGGGGGATACACTGAAGCTTTCTTT
CASSLTGGYTEAFF
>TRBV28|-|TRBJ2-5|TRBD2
TGTGCCAGCAGTCCTACTAGCGGGAGGGCCGGGGAGACCCAGTACTTC
CASSPTSGRAGETQYF
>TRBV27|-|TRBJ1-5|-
TGTGCCAGCAGTTATACGGGGTTACGCCAGCCCCAGCATTTT
CASSYTGLRQPQHF
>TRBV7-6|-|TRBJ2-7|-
TGTGCCAGCAGCTTAGATCCCCCGGAGTCGGCGGTAGCCTACGAGCAGTACTTC
CASSLDPPESAVAYEQYF
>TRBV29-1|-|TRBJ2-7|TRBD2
TGCAGCGTTCTCGGGGGGGCAGGCCCCTACGAGCAGTACTTC
CSVLGGAGPYEQYF
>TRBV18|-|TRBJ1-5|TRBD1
TGTGCCAGCTCACCGGGACAGGGCGGACAGCCCCAGCATTTT
CASSPGQGGQPQHF
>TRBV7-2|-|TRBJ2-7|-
TGTGCCAGCAGGTCGGCGGGTAGCTCCTACGAGCAGTACTTC
CASRSAGSSYEQYF
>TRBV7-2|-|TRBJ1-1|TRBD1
TGTGCCAGCAGCTTACGACAGGGGAGGGACACTGAAGCTTTCTTT
CASSLRQGRDTEAFF
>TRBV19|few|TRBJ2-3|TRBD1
TGTGCCAGTAGCTATGGGACAGTCCATAGCACAGATACGCAGTATTTT
CASSYGTVHSTDTQYF
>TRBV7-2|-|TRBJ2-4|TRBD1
TGTGCCAGCAGCTCGACAGGGAATGGCATTCAGTACTTC
CASSSTGNGIQYF
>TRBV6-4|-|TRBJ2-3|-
TGTGCCAGCAGTGCAGGGGGCACAGATACGCAGTATTTT
CASSAGGTDTQYF
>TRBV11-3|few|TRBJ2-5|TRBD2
TGTGCCAGCAGTGAAGCGGGGGCAGGAGGGGAGACCCAGTACTTC
CASSEAGAGGETQYF
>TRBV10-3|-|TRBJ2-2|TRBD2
TGTGCCGCAAGTCTAGCGGGAGGAGGTAACACCGGGGAGCTGTTTTTT
CAASLAGGGNTGELFF
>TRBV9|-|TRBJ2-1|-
TGTGCCAGCAGCGTAATAGGAGGGACTGAGAACAATGAGCAGTTCTTC
CASSVIGGTENNEQFF
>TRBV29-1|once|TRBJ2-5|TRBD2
TGCAGCGTTGAAAGGGGAGGGTCGGGAGGGACCCAGTACTTC
CSVERGGSGGTQYF
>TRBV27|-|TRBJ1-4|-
TGTGCCAGCAGTTTCGGGGGAAGTAATGAAAAACTGTTTTTT
CASSFGGSNEKLFF
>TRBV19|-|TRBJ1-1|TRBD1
TGTGCCAGTAGTACGTTCCTTGGGACAGGGGCAACTGAAGCTTTCTTT
CASSTFLGTGATEAFF
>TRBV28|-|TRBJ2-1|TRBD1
TGTGCCAGCAGCCCTACCGGGACAGGGGGCTACAATGAGCAGTTCTTC
CASSPTGTGGYNEQFF
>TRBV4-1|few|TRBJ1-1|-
TGCGCCAGCAGCCTTATGGCGGGGGGGGGAGGCACTGAAGCTTTCTTT
CASSLMAGGGGTEAFF
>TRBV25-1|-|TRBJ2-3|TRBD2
TGTGCCAGCAGTGAAGGGACTAGCGGAGGTACCACAGATACGCAGTATTTT
CASSEGTSGGTTDTQYF
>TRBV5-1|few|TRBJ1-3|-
TGCGCCAGCAGCTTGGTGTCAGGCTCTGGAAACACCATATATTTT
CASSLVSGSGNTIYF
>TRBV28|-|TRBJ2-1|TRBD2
TGTGCCAGCAGTCCGTTAGCGGGAGGCTACAATGAGCAGTTCTTC
CASSPLAGGYNEQFF
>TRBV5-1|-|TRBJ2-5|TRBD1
TGCGCCAGCAGCCCTGGACAGGGGGCGCATGAGCAGTACTTC
CASSPGQGAHEQYF
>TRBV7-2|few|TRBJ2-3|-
TGTGCCAGCAGCCCCTGGGTGGGACACGGAAGCACAGATACGCAGTATTTT
CASSPWVGHGSTDTQYF
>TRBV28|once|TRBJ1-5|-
TGTGCCAGCAGTTTATTCCGAGAGAGAGGCAATCAGCCCCAGCATTTT
CASSLFRERGNQPQHF
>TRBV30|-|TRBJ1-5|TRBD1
TGTGCCTGGAGTCCCCCCGGACAGGGGTGGCAGCCCCAGCATTTT
CAWSPPGQGWQPQHF
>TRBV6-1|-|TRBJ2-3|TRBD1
TGTGCCAGCGAAGCCGGGACAGGGGTAGCAAATACGCAGTATTTT
CASEAGTGVANTQYF
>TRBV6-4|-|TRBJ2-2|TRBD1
TGTGCCAGCAGTCGATGGGGGACAGGTTCGAACACCGGGGAGCTGTTTTTT
CASSRWGTGSNTGELFF
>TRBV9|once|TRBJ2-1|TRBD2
TGTGCCAGCAGCGTAGGGCCGCGCGGGAGCTCCTACAATGAGCAGTTCTTC
CASSVGPRGSSYNEQFF
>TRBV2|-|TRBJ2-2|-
TGTGCCAGCGCCACCGGGGATTGGGACACCGGGGAGCTGTTTTTT
CASATGDWDTGELFF
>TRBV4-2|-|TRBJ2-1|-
TGTGCCAGCAGCCAAGATCCAAACGTGCGGTACAATGAGCAGTTCTTC
CASSQDPNVRYNEQFF
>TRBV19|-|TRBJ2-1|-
TGTGCCAGCACTTGGGGTAGCGGCCCAAACAATGAGCAGTTCTTC
CASTWGSGPNNEQFF
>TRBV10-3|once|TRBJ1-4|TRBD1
TGTGCCATCAGGGGGACAGGGGGAAATGAAAAACTGTTTTTT
CAIRGTGGNEKLFF
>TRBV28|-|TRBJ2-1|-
TGTGCCAGCACCACCCCTAGCGAGACTTACAATGAGCAGTTCTTC
CASTTPSETYNEQFF
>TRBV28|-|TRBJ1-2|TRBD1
TGTGCCAGCAGTTCCACTAGGGACAGTCCGGGGTATGGCTACACCTTC
CASSSTRDSPGYGYTF
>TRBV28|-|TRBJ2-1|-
TGTGCCAGCAGTTTAAGGGAGGATCGCTACAATGAGCAGTTCTTC
CASSLREDRYNEQFF
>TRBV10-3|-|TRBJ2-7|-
TGTGCCATCAGTCAGGATACCTACGAGCAGTACTTC
CAISQDTYEQYF
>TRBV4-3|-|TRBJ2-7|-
TGCGCCAGCAGCCAAGCAAATGGAGTGGGGCAGGTGGACTACGAGCAGTACTTC
CASSQANGVGQVDYEQYF
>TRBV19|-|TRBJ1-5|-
TGTGCCAGTAGTATCAGTGAGGGCAACAATTGGGCCCAGCATTTT
CASSISEGNNWAQHF
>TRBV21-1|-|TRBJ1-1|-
TGTGCCAGCGTCGGGGGAGACACTGAAGCTTTCTTT
CASVGGDTEAFF
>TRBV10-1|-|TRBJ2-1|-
TGCGCCAGCAGTGAGTCCGGGGTACGGGTACACAATGAGCAGTTCTTC
CASSESGVRVHNEQFF
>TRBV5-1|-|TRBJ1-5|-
TGCGCCAGCAGCTTGACAGGGTACGATCAGCCCCAGCATTTT
CASSLTGYDQPQHF
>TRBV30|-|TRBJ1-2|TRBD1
TGTGCCTGGAGACCTCGGGACAGGGGAGGAAATGGCTACACCTTC
CAWRPRDRGGNGYTF
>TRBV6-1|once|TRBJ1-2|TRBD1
TGTGCCAGCAGTGAAGGGTTGAGGGGGCATAACTATGGCTACACCTTC
CASSEGLRGHNYGYTF
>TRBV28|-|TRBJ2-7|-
TGTGCCAGCAGTCTCTTAGGAGGGGTCGAGCAGTACTTC
CASSLLGGVEQYF